In this sample, the clone carrying this T cell receptor beta chain turned up a few times. The data were obtained in a study of T cells in Graves' hyperthyroidism and ophthalmopathy. Germline V gene data show CDR1 as LNHDA and CDR2 as SQIVND (reference sequence). CDR3 length: 13 amino acids. V lost 11 bases to trimming and J lost 8 bases, with 16 bases between them. What was amplified from RNA transcripts were TCR beta CDR3 regions. HTBI primers drove first-round RT-PCR of the TCR CDR3. TCRdb redid the calling of the multiplex PCR reads with MiXCR, one entry per CDR3 protein. The top ten clones hold 17% of a sample with 480,000 or so distinct CDR3 sequences, around an eighth of them seen once.

Input material: blood. This chain uses TRBV19 with TRBJ1-6; D perhaps matches TRBD1 (5 bases). The receptor was derived from a woman aged 18 to 35 with Graves' hyperthyroidism. CDR3: CAAGGSQDSPLHF. In nucleotides, the CDR3 is TGTGCCGCCGGGGGTTCTCAGGATTCACCCCTCCACTTT.